This TCR beta chain derives from a study of blood T cell repertoires in COVID-19. Study as a whole: COVID-19 samples, acute and convalescent, were from the United States, Italy and Spain.

The repertoire was sequenced with immunoSEQ multiplex PCR; TCRdb's copy has only in-frame clones and lacks some. The sample consists of roughly 150,000 clones, approximately 79% of them appearing once. Germline CDR1 reads SGHNT; CDR2 reads YYREEE (reference sequence). The CDR3 spans 14 residues. V lost 4 bases to trimming and J lost 5 bases; unmatched junction nucleotides: 7. The chain uses TRBV5-4 and TRBJ2-5; TRBD1 aligns across 8 bases. The receptor's source is a man in his fifties or sixties with active or convalescent COVID-19. The sample consisted of peripheral blood. CDR3 bases: TGTGCCAGCAGCCTGACAGGGGCGTATGAGACCCAGTACTTC. Its translation is CASSLTGAYETQYF.